The subject of this entry is one T cell receptor beta chain. The target antigen is unknown. The data were taken from a study of T cell responses to AZD1222 COVID-19 vaccine. The overall study: It was second doses at about 4 or about 12 weeks that were pooled. Study observations and caveats: Repertoires were sampled only after the peak T cell response. Donors were largely white British and mainly female; clonal diversity was possibly underestimated. Reportedly, nearly half of unique spike TCRs recognized epitopes outside B.1.351/B.1.1.7 mutations.

Sequencing was performed with immunoSEQ multiplex PCR; in TCRdb, only in-frame clones are kept and a portion is missing. This table holds 72,000 or so clones, over 85% found once. Sequenced here: peripheral blood, sampled on day 0 of AZD1222 vaccination. The origin of this receptor is an adult in good health.

The CDR3 region is CASSQKETGVAGNTIYF. Written as DNA, the CDR3 is TGCGCCAGCAGCCAAAAAGAGACAGGGGTCGCTGGAAACACCATATATTTT. The chain carries TRBV4-1 and TRBJ1-3, with 8 bases matching TRBD1. V lost 2 bases, J lost 2 bases, and 8 bases stayed unmatched. CDR3 length: 17 amino acids. Germline loops: CDR1 MGHRA, CDR2 YSYEKL.